This TCR beta chain emerged from a study of vaccination effects on CD4 cells after COVID-19. Study results and caveats: Late in the post-vaccination period, infection-induced and vaccine-induced clones underwent marked clonal contraction. Convalescent patients were scarce, and early post-infection timepoints were absent.

Worth noting for this clone: Antigen: not known.

ViraFEST used viral peptide pools to expand antigen-specific CD4+ T cells before sequencing. Culture proceeded for approximately 10 days, and CD4+ T cells were then isolated. Vaccinated recipients, who were negative for nucleocapsid antibodies, had no history of SARS-CoV-2 infection. On days 3 and 7, fresh IL-2 medium replaced half the medium. Measured with immunoSEQ multiplex PCR; TCRdb has only the in-frame clones, and not every one. The table records 55,000 to 80,000 clones, approximately 70% of them present only once. This CDR3 is 14 amino acids long. Germline-derived CDR1 and CDR2 are SGHVS and FQNEAQ. V shed 4 bases and J shed 0 bases, with 7 bases lying between them.

The TCR sequence derives from a human donor who received a COVID-19 vaccine. Sequencing was performed on CD4+ T cells from PBMCs cultured with HCoV-OC43 spike peptides, taken before COVID-19 vaccination. This sample's subset: HCoV-OC43 spike overlapping peptide pool stimulation. The J gene is TRBJ1-3, the V gene TRBV7-8; D possibly corresponds to TRBD1 (5 bases). The CDR3 is CASSWQGSGNTIYF. Here the CDR3 DNA reads TGTGCCAGCAGCTGGCAGGGCTCTGGAAACACCATATATTTT.